The 8 T cell receptor beta chains in this list originate from one sample, sequenced in a study of shared clonotypes between healthy human individuals. Terminally differentiated effector memory CD45RA+ cells were left out of the naive CD8 fraction, which was CD45RO-negative and positively selected for CCR7. Produced via immunoSEQ multiplex PCR; TCRdb's table is partial and in-frame only. The sample has approximately 810,000 clones, 85% to 95% seen once. Material: naive CD8+ T cells sorted from blood. The receptors were sampled from a man aged 25-45 years in good health.

The gene calls are TRBV27 and TRBJ2-1; the D gene could be TRBD1 or TRBD2 (6 bases each). Deletions cut 0 bases from V and 0 bases from J, with 15 bases between. Germline V CDR1 and CDR2: MNHEY, SMNVEV (reference sequence). This CDR3 has 18 residues. CDR3 loop: CASSLSRFPGASYNEQFF. The CDR3 DNA sequence: TGTGCCAGCAGTTTATCGAGGTTTCCGGGGGCCTCCTACAATGAGCAGTTCTTC.

This chain links TRBV27 with TRBJ2-2; 10 nucleotides agree with TRBD2. Germline V gives CDR1 MNHEY, CDR2 SMNVEV (reference sequence). CDR3 length equals 14 residues. The V segment lost 10 bases and the J segment 1 base; nucleotides outside the gene matches: 3. DNA of the CDR3: TGTGCCACCCGGACTAGCGGGAACACCGGGGAGCTGTTTTTT. It specifies CATRTSGNTGELFF.

This chain joins TRBV27 and TRBJ2-7; D is possibly TRBD2 (6 bases). The length of the CDR3 is 15 residues. Trimming shortened V by 8 bases and J by 3 bases, and 20 bases separated the two germline ends. Germline assignment: CDR1 MNHEY and CDR2 SMNVEV (reference sequence). The CDR3 region has the DNA TGTGCCAGCGCGGGAAACGGGAGAAAGTTCTACGAGCAGTACTTC. This codes for CASAGNGRKFYEQYF.

The V call is TRBV6-4, the J call TRBJ1-1, with D unresolved. Looked up from germline, CDR1 is MRHNA and CDR2 is SNTAGT. V dropped 3 bases and J dropped 2 bases, with 10 bases sitting between them. This CDR3 is 14 amino acids long. Here the CDR3 reads CASSETYENTEAFF. The CDR3, as DNA: TGTGCCAGCAGTGAAACGTACGAAAACACTGAAGCTTTCTTT.

V usage is TRBV7-2 and J usage is TRBJ2-2; possibly TRBD2 for D (7 bases). The CDR3 spans 15 residues. With 3 bases removed from V and 5 bases from J, the gap between germline ends came to 13 bases. Per germline, CDR1 SGHTA and CDR2 FQGNSA. The CDR3 sequence: CASSFGGLGTGELFF. DNA for the CDR3: TGTGCCAGCAGCTTCGGGGGGCTGGGAACCGGGGAGCTGTTTTTT.

This clone has just one count. The sample carries other DNA sequences with the same CDR3. The chain combines TRBV19 with TRBJ1-1; D perhaps matches TRBD1 (6 bases). This CDR3 is built from 12 residues. Germline V gives CDR1 LNHDA, CDR2 SQIVND (reference sequence). Between the trimmed V and J ends, which lost 9 bases and 1 base, there was a span of 9 bases. The CDR3 is CASATGNTEAFF. For the CDR3, the DNA is TGTGCCAGCGCGACAGGGAACACTGAAGCTTTCTTT.

Regarding this clone: Other DNA variants within this sample encode the same CDR3. The gene calls are TRBV27 and TRBJ1-1; D gene uncertain. The CDR3 contains 13 residues. V was shortened by 3 bases and J by 0 bases, with 5 bases between the two germline ends. Germline values: CDR1 MNHEY, CDR2 SMNVEV (reference sequence). CDR3 in amino acids: CASSLGMNTEAFF. Written as DNA, the CDR3 is TGTGCCAGCAGTTTGGGTATGAACACTGAAGCTTTCTTT.

In this sample, this clone turned up once. The chain links TRBV28 to TRBJ2-7; 7 bases are a match to TRBD2. Germline-derived CDR1 and CDR2 are MDHEN and SYDVKM. The CDR3 contains 16 residues. Trimming took 3 bases from V and 0 from J; bases not matched to a gene: 8. CDR3 coding DNA: TGTGCCAGCAGTTTGGGGCTAGCGGACCGCTCCTACGAGCAGTACTTC. Protein sequence: CASSLGLADRSYEQYF.